This T cell receptor beta chain derives from a study of cytomegalovirus exposure and HLA in healthy donors. About the research overall: Caucasian-associated ancestry cluster membership applied to 75% to 85% of approximately 400 genotyped donors.

Points on this clone: Its antigen remains unknown.

There are 16 residues in the CDR3. The V gene end was trimmed by 0 bases and the J gene end by 4 bases; junction bases not matched to a gene: 7. Germline V lookup: CDR1 ENHRY, CDR2 SYGVKD. Overall study results and limits: In most subjects, TCR beta sequences reportedly gave accurate predictions of HLA-A and HLA-B alleles. The study listed 164 cytomegalovirus-associated TCR beta chains.

The PCR made use of 60 Vbeta and 13 Jbeta primers. Method: immunoSEQ multiplex PCR; TCRdb's copy keeps in-frame clones and lacks some. This table holds 160,000 or so clones, around 82% found once. The specimen was PBMCs. This receptor was taken from a man between 60 and 70 years old in good health and CMV-seronegative. This sequence joins TRBV10-3 and TRBJ1-1, with TRBD1 identical over 8 bases. CDR3 region: CAISESGKQGGTEAFF. Here the CDR3 DNA reads TGTGCCATCAGTGAGTCGGGTAAACAGGGGGGCACTGAAGCTTTCTTT.